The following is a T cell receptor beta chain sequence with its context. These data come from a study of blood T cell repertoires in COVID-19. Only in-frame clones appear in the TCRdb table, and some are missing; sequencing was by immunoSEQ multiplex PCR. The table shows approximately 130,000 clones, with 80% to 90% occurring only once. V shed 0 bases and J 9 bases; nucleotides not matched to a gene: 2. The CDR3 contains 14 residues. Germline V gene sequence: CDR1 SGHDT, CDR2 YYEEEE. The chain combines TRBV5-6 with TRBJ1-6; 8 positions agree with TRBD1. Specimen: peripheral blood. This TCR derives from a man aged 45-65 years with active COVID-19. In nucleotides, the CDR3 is TGTGCCAGCAGCTTGGGGGACAGGCTTTCACCCCTCCACTTT. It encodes CASSLGDRLSPLHF.